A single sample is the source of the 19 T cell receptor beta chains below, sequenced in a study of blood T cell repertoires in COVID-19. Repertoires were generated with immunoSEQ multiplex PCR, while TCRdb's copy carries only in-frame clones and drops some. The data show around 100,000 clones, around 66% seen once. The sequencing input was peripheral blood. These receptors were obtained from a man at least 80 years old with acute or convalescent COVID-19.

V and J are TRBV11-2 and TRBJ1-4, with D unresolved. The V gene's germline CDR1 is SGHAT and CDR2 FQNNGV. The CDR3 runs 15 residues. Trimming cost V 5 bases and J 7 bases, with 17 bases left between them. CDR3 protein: CASSPPRHEGEKLFF. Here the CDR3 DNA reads TGTGCCAGCAGCCCCCCACGACACGAGGGTGAAAAACTGTTTTTT. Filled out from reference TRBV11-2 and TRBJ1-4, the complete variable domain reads EAGVAQSPRYKIIEKRQSVAFWCNPISGHATLYWYQQILGQGPKLLIQFQNNGVVDDSQLPKDRFSAERLKGVDSTLKIQPAKLEDSAVYLCASSPPRHEGEKLFFGSGTQLSVL.

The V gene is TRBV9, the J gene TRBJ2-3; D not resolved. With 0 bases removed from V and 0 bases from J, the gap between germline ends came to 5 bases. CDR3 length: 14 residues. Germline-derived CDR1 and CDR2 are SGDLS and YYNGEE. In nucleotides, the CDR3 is TGTGCCAGCAGCGTAGAAACTAGCACAGATACGCAGTATTTT. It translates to CASSVETSTDTQYF.

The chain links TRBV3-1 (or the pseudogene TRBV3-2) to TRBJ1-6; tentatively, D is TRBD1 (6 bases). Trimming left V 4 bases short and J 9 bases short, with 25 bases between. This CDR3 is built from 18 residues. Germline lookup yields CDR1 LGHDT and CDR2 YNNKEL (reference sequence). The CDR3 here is CASSPFWDTSRSGSPLHF. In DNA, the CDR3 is TGTGCCAGCAGCCCGTTTTGGGACACCTCCAGGTCTGGTTCACCCCTCCACTTT.

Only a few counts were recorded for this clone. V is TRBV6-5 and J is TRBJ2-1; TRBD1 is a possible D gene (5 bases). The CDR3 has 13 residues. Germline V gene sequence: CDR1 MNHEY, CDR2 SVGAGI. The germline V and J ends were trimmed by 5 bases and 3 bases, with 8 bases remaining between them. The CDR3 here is CASSMTVYNEQFF. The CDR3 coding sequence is TGTGCCAGCAGTATGACAGTCTACAATGAGCAGTTCTTC.

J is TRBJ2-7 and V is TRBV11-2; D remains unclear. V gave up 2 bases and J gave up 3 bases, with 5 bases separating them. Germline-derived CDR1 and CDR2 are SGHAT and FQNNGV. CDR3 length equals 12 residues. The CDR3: CASSLPSYEQYF. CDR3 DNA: TGTGCCAGCAGCTTACCCAGCTACGAGCAGTACTTC.

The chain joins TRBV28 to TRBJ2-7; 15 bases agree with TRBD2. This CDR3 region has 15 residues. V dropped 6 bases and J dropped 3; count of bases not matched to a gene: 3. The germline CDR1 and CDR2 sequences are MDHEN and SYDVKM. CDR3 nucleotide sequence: TGTGCCAGCAGCCCGGGACTAGCGGGGGGCTACGAGCAGTACTTC. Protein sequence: CASSPGLAGGYEQYF.

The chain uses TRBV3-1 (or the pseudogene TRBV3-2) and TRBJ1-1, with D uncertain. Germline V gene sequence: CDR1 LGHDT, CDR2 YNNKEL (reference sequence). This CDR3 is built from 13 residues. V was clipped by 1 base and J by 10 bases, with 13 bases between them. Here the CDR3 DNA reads TGTGCCAGCAGCCAAGGGAACCCGACGGGAGCTTTCTTT. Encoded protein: CASSQGNPTGAFF.

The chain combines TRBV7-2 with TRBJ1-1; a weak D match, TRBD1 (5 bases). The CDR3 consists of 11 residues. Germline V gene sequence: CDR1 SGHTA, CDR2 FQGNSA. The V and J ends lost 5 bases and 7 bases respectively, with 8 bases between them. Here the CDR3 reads CASSRGDEAFF. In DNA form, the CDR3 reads TGTGCCAGCAGCCGGGGGGATGAAGCTTTCTTT. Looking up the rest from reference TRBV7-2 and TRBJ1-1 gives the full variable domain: GAGVSQSPSNKVTEKGKDVELRCDPISGHTALYWYRQSLGQGLEFLIYFQGNSAPDKSGLPSDRFSAERTGGSVSTLTIQRTQQEDSAVYLCASSRGDEAFFGQGTRLTVV.

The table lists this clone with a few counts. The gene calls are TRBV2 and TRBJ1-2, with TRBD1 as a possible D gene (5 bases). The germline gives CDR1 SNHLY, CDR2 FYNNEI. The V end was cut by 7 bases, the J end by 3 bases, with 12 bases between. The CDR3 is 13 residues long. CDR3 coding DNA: TGTGCCAGCATCGCGCAACAGGACTATGGCTACACCTTC. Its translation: CASIAQQDYGYTF. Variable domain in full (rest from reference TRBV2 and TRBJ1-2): EPEVTQTPSHQVTQMGQEVILRCVPISNHLYFYWYRQILGQKVEFLVSFYNNEISEKSEIFDDQFSVERPDGSNFTLKIRSTKLEDSAMYFCASIAQQDYGYTFGSGTRLTVV.

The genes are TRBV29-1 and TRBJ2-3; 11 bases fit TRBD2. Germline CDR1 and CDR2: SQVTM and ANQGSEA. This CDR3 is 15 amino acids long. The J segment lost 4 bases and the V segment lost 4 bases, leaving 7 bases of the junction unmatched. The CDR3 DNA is TGCAGCGTTGTGAGGGCTAGCGGGAGGTCAGATACGCAGTATTTT. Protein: CSVVRASGRSDTQYF.

The CDR3 DNA is TGTGCCAGCAGCCAAGAAAGCCGAGGTGAGGAGCAGTACTTC. This codes for CASSQESRGEEQYF. This rearrangement joins TRBV4-2 to TRBJ2-7; D gene ambiguous. CDR1 is LGHNA and CDR2 is YNFKEQ in the germline V gene. Trimming left V 0 bases short and J 7 bases short, with 13 bases between. This CDR3 contains 14 residues.

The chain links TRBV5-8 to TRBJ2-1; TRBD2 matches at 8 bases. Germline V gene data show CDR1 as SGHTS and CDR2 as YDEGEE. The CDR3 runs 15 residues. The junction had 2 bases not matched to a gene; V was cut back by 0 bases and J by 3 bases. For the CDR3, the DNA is TGTGCCAGCAGCTTGGCGGGAGGGGGCTACAATGAGCAGTTCTTC. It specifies CASSLAGGGYNEQFF.

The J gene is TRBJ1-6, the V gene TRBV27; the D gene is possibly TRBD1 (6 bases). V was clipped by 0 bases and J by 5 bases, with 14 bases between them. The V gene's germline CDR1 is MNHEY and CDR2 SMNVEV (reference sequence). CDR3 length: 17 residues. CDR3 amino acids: CASSLSFRGVNNSPLHF. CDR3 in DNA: TGTGCCAGCAGTTTATCTTTCAGGGGCGTTAATAATTCACCCCTCCACTTT.

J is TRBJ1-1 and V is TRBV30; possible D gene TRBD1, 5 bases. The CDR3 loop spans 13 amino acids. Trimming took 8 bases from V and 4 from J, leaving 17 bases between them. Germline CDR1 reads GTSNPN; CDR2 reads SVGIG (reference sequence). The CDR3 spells CALEGSWGTEAFF. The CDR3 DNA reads TGTGCCCTGGAGGGGAGTTGGGGCACTGAAGCTTTCTTT.

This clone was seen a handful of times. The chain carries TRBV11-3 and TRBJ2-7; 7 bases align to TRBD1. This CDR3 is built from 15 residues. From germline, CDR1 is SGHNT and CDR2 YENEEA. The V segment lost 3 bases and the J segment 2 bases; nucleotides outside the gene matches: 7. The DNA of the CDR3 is TGTGCCAGCAGCTTTAAGGTGACAGGGACCTACGAGCAGTACTTC. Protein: CASSFKVTGTYEQYF.

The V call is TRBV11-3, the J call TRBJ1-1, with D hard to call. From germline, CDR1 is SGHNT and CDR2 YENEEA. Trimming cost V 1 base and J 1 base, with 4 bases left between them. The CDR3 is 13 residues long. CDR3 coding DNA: TGTGCCAGCAGCTTAGGCAGGAACACTGAAGCTTTCTTT. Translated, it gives CASSLGRNTEAFF.

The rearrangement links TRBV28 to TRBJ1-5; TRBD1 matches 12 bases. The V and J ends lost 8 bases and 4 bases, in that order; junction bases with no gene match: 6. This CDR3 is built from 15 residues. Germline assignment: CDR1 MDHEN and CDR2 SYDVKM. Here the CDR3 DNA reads TGTGCCAGCGGGGGACAGGGGGCTGGAAATCAGCCCCAGCATTTT. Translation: CASGGQGAGNQPQHF.

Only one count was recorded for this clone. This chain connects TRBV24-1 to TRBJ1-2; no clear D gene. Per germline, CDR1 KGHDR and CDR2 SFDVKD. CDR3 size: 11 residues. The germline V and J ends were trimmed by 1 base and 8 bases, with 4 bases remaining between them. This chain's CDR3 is CATSDLRGYTF. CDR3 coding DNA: TGTGCCACCAGTGATTTACGGGGCTACACCTTC.

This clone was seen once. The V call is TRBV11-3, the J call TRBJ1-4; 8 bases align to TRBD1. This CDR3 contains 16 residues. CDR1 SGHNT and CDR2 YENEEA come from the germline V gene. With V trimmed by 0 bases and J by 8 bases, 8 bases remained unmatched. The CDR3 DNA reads TGTGCCAGCAGCTTAGACTGGACAGGGATTGAGGAAAAACTGTTTTTT. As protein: CASSLDWTGIEEKLFF.